A single sample gave rise to the 10 T cell receptor beta chains below, sequenced in a study of cytomegalovirus exposure and HLA in healthy donors. The PCR employed 60 Vbeta primers together with 13 Jbeta primers. Repertoires were generated with immunoSEQ multiplex PCR, while TCRdb's copy carries only in-frame clones and drops some. The repertoire consists of 150,000 to 200,000 clones, with more than 65% occurring once and the leading ten covering approximately 4.4%. Specimen: PBMCs. These receptors all come from a man between 18 and 35 years old in good health and CMV-seropositive.

The chain links TRBV30 to TRBJ1-2; D is perhaps TRBD1 (6 bases). The germline V gene has CDR1 GTSNPN and CDR2 SVGIG (reference sequence). This CDR3 comprises 12 residues. The V and J ends lost 4 bases and 6 bases respectively, with 12 bases between them. CDR3 sequence: CAWTNQGNGYTF. The CDR3 nucleotides read TGTGCCTGGACGAACCAGGGGAATGGCTACACCTTC.

The sample holds one count of this clone. Sequence at one end of the junction differs from germline and may be a read error. This chain uses TRBV4-2 with TRBJ2-2; the match to TRBD1 covers 7 bases. This CDR3 is built from 16 residues. CDR1 and CDR2 (germline): LGHNA, YNFKEQ. CDR3 bases: TGTGCCAGCAACCAAGATCCAGGGGGTGGAACCGGGGAGCTGTTTTTT. Protein sequence: CASNQDPGGGTGELFF.

The sample holds a few counts of this clone. The chain links TRBV19 to TRBJ1-6; 10 nucleotides match TRBD1. The trim removed 5 bases at V and 9 bases at J, leaving 4 bases unmatched. This CDR3 has 14 residues. Germline CDR1 and CDR2: LNHDA and SQIVND (reference sequence). The CDR3 region is CASSSGQGVSPLHF. The CDR3 DNA follows: TGTGCCAGTAGTTCCGGACAGGGGGTTTCACCCCTCCACTTT.

The chain is built from TRBV5-4 and TRBJ1-4, with 10 bases that match TRBD1. CDR3 size: 18 residues. V shed 6 bases, J shed 4 bases, and the junction held 15 bases outside the gene matches. Germline CDR1 SGHNT, CDR2 YYREEE (reference sequence). CDR3 DNA sequence: TGTGCCAGCACCACGGGGGGGACAGGGGTGCCTCTTAATGAAAAACTGTTTTTT. Its translation: CASTTGGTGVPLNEKLFF.

This clone was recorded once. The chain combines TRBV5-4 with TRBJ2-1; tentative D call: TRBD1 (6 bases). The germline V gene encodes CDR1 SGHNT and CDR2 YYREEE (reference sequence). V was shortened by 1 base and J by 6 bases, with 14 bases between the two germline ends. The CDR3 spans 15 residues. CDR3 in amino acids: CASSLSQGITNEQFF. The CDR3 DNA sequence: TGTGCCAGCAGCTTGTCGCAGGGGATTACCAATGAGCAGTTCTTC.

This chain links TRBV11-2 with TRBJ2-3, with 8 bases aligning to TRBD2. In germline, CDR1 is SGHAT, CDR2 FQNNGV. With 3 bases clipped from V and 0 bases from J, the junction kept 2 bases outside the gene matches. This CDR3 spans 15 amino acids. The chain's CDR3 is CASSFSGGSTDTQYF. The DNA of the CDR3 is TGTGCCAGCAGCTTCTCGGGAGGGAGCACAGATACGCAGTATTTT. Looking up the rest from reference TRBV11-2 and TRBJ2-3 gives the full variable domain: EAGVAQSPRYKIIEKRQSVAFWCNPISGHATLYWYQQILGQGPKLLIQFQNNGVVDDSQLPKDRFSAERLKGVDSTLKIQPAKLEDSAVYLCASSFSGGSTDTQYFGPGTRLTVL.

The CDR3 nucleotides read TGTGCCAGCAGCGTAGGTGGGGGGGCAAGCGGGGAGCTGTTTTTT. Amino acids: CASSVGGGASGELFF. This chain uses TRBV9 with TRBJ2-2, with a weak D call TRBD2 (7 bases). The V end lost 0 bases, the J end lost 7 bases, and 13 bases lay between the germline ends. Germline lookup yields CDR1 SGDLS and CDR2 YYNGEE. CDR3 length equals 15 residues.

The chain couples TRBV5-4 to TRBJ1-1, with a weak D call TRBD1 (6 bases). The CDR3 is 14 residues long. Per the germline V gene, CDR1 is SGHNT and CDR2 is YYREEE (reference sequence). The V end lost 0 bases, the J end lost 1 base, and 7 bases lay between the germline ends. The CDR3: CASSLETGNTEAFF. The CDR3 DNA follows: TGTGCCAGCAGCTTGGAGACAGGGAACACTGAAGCTTTCTTT.

As for this clone: The sample carries other DNA sequences with the same CDR3. The chain links TRBV2 to TRBJ1-1, with D possibly TRBD1 on 5 matching bases. CDR1 and CDR2 from the germline V gene are SNHLY and FYNNEI. V was trimmed by 4 bases and J by 1 base, leaving 7 bases between them. The CDR3 extends over 13 amino acids. CDR3 sequence: CASSVGQNTEAFF. DNA for the CDR3: TGTGCCAGCAGTGTTGGACAGAACACTGAAGCTTTCTTT.

This clone came up once. The chain carries TRBV5-1 and TRBJ2-2, with 10 positions matching TRBD1. Looked up from germline, CDR1 is SGHRS and CDR2 is YFSETQ. With 4 bases clipped from V and 4 bases from J, the junction kept 4 bases outside the gene matches. The CDR3 is made up of 15 amino acids. The CDR3 region has the DNA TGCGCCAGCAGCGGCGACAGGGGGCCCACCGGGGAGCTGTTTTTT. This gives the protein CASSGDRGPTGELFF.